This T cell receptor (beta chain) was recorded in a study of T-cell reconstitution after alpha-beta-depleted transplantation in children. Unique molecular identifiers featured in how the TCRbeta library was prepared. TCRdb analysed the PCR reads with MiXCR anew, one entry per CDR3 protein. The sample records roughly 30,000 distinct CDR3 sequences, under 7.5% being singletons. This clonotype has a count of ten or more. Its antigen is not known. V was clipped by 3 bases and J by 1 base, with 9 bases between them. The V gene's germline CDR1 is LGHNA and CDR2 YSLEER. CDR3 length: 14 residues. Study results and limitations: Newly generated T cells supplied most T-cell counts and diversity one year post-transplant. High day-60 TCRbeta diversity in some patients came from surviving recipient T cells and thymic progenitors. Two months or so post-transplant, alpha-beta T cells reportedly derived from several hundred expanded graft clones.

This specimen was peripheral blood, taken 60 days after TCRalphabeta/CD19-depleted stem cell transplant. The rearrangement links TRBV4-3 to TRBJ2-5; no reliable D call. This TCR derives from a child less than two years old who had a stem cell transplant for acute myeloid leukemia, so the T cells may come from the graft donor. The CDR3 DNA reads as TGCGCCAGCAGCCACTTCGGCAGCCAAGAGACCCAGTACTTC. Its protein is CASSHFGSQETQYF.